The entry that follows covers one T cell receptor beta chain sequence. This specimen belongs to a study of technical replicates of blood from a handful of donors. Sequenced by immunoSEQ multiplex PCR; TCRdb stores in-frame clones only, minus some. This sample has roughly 79,000 clones; 85% to 95% occur once, and the top ten carry 0.35% to 0.45%. V shed 5 bases and J shed 5 bases, with 15 bases lying between them. CDR3 size: 14 residues. Looked up from germline, CDR1 is SEHNR and CDR2 is FQNEAQ (reference sequence). The chain carries TRBV7-9 and TRBJ1-1; tentatively, D is TRBD1 (5 bases). This clonotype was sampled from a human donor in good health. Sequencing used T cells isolated from PBMCs. The CDR3, as DNA: TGTGCCAGCAGCAAAGGACAAAGAATTACTGAAGCTTTCTTT. Translating it yields CASSKGQRITEAFF.